This T cell receptor beta chain was captured in a study of T cells in Graves' hyperthyroidism and ophthalmopathy (dated by TCRdb to 2018 to 2020). Some background on the complete study: Peripheral blood samples were taken at the time of initial diagnosis, prior to any treatment. The study also compared thyroid tissue and blood T-cell repertoires from about six Graves' hyperthyroidism patients. To identify distinguishing TCR V-J signatures, a discovery cohort of around 98 patients was used, comprising under 45 with Graves' ophthalmopathy and 57 with stable Graves' hyperthyroidism. An independent validation cohort of fewer than 20 hyperthyroidism patients and approximately 16 patients who later progressed to ophthalmopathy tested prospective prediction of ophthalmopathy. Once sampling was done, hyperthyroidism patients were given methimazole at a starting dose of 30 mg daily, whereas ophthalmopathy patients were given high-dose intravenous methylprednisolone. TCR Vbeta CDR3 sequencing of around 130 peripheral blood samples (more than 40 ophthalmopathy, approximately 80 hyperthyroidism and approximately 17 progressor patients) is reported in the paper. For training and testing, the 80 to 100 patients in the discovery cohort were randomly divided in a 7:3 ratio.

This clonotype has at least ten counts. This clone's antigen is unknown. Base qualities are not provided; no much larger clone lies one nucleotide away. Graves' hyperthyroidism was defined as stable when no progression to ophthalmopathy occurred over 18 months of follow-up. Hyperthyroidism patients were newly diagnosed, had a disease duration of under 2 months, and were aged 18 to 65 years. Exclusion was applied to patients with uncontrolled infections, other autoimmune diseases, pregnancy or lactation. Diagnoses relied on clinical symptoms, serum thyroxine and TRAb, thyroid ultrasound and orbital computed tomography. PBMCs were isolated from more than 8 ml of fresh peripheral blood by Ficoll-Paque density gradient centrifugation. Total RNA was extracted with Trizol reagent, and quality was checked on an Agilent 2100 Bioanalyzer. Taken from the germline V gene, the CDR1 and CDR2 loops are SGHAT and FQNNGV. The V and J ends are trimmed by 4 bases and 4 bases, leaving 13 bases between them. The CDR3 runs 14 amino acids, cysteine and phenylalanine included. Just CDR3 DNA is preserved here, 42 bases in frame from base 1.

The TCR beta CDR3 regions were amplified from RNA transcripts. A first-round RT-PCR of the TCR CDR3 used the HTBI primer set with the Qiagen OneStep RT-PCR kit. Libraries were constructed in a second round of multiplex PCR, after which size selection and purification were carried out. The libraries were sequenced on an Illumina HiSeq2000 using paired-end 100 bp reads. Per the source publication's procedure: SOAPnuke was used to process the raw data, with reads discarded if the reads contained adapters or uncalled bases, had a mean Phred below 15, or lacked an exact constant-primer or identifier match. High-quality paired reads were merged using COPE v1.2.5, and each unique nucleotide sequence was defined as a clonotype. Clonotypes were aligned to IMGT TRBV, TRBD and TRBJ reference segments using MiTCR v1.1. The analysis was restricted to V-J combinations with a frequency above 0.0001, which together covered 99.2% of the repertoires. A TCS score was defined as the ratio between F50 (clonal expansion) and ExV (chaos), using BLOSUM62-based TCRdist between CDR3 peptides within each V-J. Welch's t-statistics and random forest reduced fewer than 550 V-J features to about 12, which were used in a naive Bayes classifier (R e1071). The public reads were run again by TCRdb, first through fastp at Q25 and then through MiXCR, and only productive beta chains were kept. Every entry covers one CDR3 protein and lists the most common genes and DNA from its rows. TCRdb's processing, not the authors' own work, is the source of the V and J calls. In all, the sample holds 450,000 to 600,000 distinct CDR3 sequences, and approximately 14% of those were seen once. The ten largest clones take up approximately 15% of the sample.

The investigation overall reported the following: In validation, the model predicted progression to ophthalmopathy a median of about 5.9 months before onset, with approximately 68% sensitivity and roughly 72% specificity. Most expanded thyroid clonotypes (frequency above 0.001) were also detected in blood, a finding suggesting that blood repertoires may reflect thyroid immune responses. Sample size was not statistically predetermined, and blinding of investigators to group allocation was not performed. A 13 V-J signature model separated ophthalmopathy from stable hyperthyroidism, with 87.88% sensitivity and about 81% specificity in cross-validation and 80%/75% in testing.

The chain is assembled from TRBV11-2 and TRBJ1-1; matching of 5 bases hints at TRBD1 as the D gene. Sequenced: blood. The receptor's source is a woman in her thirties or forties with Graves' hyperthyroidism. The DNA sequence is given as TGTGCCAGCAGCTCCCACGGGGGGGTCACTGAAGCTTTCTTT. This sequence encodes CASSSHGGVTEAFF.